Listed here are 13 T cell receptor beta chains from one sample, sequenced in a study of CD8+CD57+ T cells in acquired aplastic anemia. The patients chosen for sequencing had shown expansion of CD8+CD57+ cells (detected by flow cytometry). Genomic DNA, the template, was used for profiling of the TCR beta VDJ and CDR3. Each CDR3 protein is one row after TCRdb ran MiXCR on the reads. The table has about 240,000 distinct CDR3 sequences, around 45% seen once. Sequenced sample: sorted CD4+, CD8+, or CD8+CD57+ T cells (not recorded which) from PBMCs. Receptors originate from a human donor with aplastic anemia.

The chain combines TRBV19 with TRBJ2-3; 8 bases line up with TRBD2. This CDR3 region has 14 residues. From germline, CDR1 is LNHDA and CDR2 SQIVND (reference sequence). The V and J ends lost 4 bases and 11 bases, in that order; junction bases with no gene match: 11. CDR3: CASSTGLANNEQYF. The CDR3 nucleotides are TGTGCCAGTAGTACTGGACTAGCAAACAATGAGCAGTATTTT. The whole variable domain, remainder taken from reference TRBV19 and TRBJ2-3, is DGGITQSPKYLFRKEGQNVTLSCEQNLNHDAMYWYRQDPGQGLRLIYYSQIVNDFQKGDIAEGYSVSREKKESFPLTVTSAQKNPTAFYLCASSTGLANNEQYFGPGTRLTVL.

CDR3 amino acids: CASSFLEGSGNTIYF. CDR3 nucleotides: TGTGCCAGCAGCTTCCTAGAGGGCTCTGGAAACACCATATATTTT. V and J are TRBV9 and TRBJ1-3; D is unresolved. The V end was cut by 4 bases, the J end by 0 bases, with 11 bases between. The germline V gene encodes CDR1 SGDLS and CDR2 YYNGEE. This CDR3 is 15 amino acids long.

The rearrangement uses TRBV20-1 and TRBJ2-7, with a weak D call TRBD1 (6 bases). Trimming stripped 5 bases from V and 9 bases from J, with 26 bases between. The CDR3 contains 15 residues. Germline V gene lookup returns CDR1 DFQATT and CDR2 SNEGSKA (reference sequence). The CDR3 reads CSARNRDLPYNGQYF. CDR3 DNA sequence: TGCAGTGCTCGTAACAGGGACCTACCCTACAATGGGCAGTACTTC.

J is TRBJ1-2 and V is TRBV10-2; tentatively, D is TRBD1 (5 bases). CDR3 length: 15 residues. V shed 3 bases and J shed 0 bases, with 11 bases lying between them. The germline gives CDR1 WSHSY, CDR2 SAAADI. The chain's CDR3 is CASSDFRGANYGYTF. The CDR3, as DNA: TGCGCCAGCAGTGATTTCCGGGGCGCTAACTATGGCTACACCTTC.

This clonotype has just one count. The CDR3 DNA is TGCGCCAGCAGTGAGTCCTTTCGGCTAGCGGGGGCCTACGAGCAGTACTTC. This gives the protein CASSESFRLAGAYEQYF. The chain recombines TRBV10-2 with TRBJ2-7; TRBD2 matches at 10 bases. The germline gives CDR1 WSHSY, CDR2 SAAADI. The CDR3 runs to 17 residues. The ends lost 0 bases at V and 2 bases at J; junction bases unmatched: 7.

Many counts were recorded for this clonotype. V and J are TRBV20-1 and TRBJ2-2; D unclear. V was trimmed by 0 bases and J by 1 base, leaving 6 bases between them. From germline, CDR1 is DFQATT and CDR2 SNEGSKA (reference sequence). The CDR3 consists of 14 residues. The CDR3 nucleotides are TGCAGTGCTAGAGAAGGGTTGAACACCGGGGAGCTGTTTTTT. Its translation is CSAREGLNTGELFF.

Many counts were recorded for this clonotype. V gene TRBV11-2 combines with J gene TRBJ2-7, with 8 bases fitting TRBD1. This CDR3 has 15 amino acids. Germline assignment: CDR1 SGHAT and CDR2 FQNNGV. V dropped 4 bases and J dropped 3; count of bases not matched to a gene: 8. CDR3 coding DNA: TGTGCCAGCAGCTCCACAGGGGGAGATAGCTACGAGCAGTACTTC. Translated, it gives CASSSTGGDSYEQYF.

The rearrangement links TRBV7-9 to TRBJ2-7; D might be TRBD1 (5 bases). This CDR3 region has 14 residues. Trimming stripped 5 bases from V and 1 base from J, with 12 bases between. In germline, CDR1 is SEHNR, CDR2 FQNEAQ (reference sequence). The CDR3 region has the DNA TGTGCCAGCAGCGGGGCCTTCGGGTCCTACGAGCAGTACGTC. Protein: CASSGAFGSYEQYV.

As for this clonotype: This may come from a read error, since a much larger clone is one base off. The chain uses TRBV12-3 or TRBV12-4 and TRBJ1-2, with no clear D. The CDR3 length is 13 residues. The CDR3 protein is CANSLGRSYGYTF. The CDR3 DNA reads TGTGCCAACAGTTTAGGACGGAGCTATGGCTACACCTTC.

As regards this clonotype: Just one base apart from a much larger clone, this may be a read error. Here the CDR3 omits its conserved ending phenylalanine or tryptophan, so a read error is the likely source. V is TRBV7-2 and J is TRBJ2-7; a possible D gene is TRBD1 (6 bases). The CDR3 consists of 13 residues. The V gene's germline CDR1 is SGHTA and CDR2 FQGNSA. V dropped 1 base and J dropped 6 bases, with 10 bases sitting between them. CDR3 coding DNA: TGTGCCAGCAGCTTAGGGTCGACAGGCGAGCAGTACCTC. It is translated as CASSLGSTGEQYL.

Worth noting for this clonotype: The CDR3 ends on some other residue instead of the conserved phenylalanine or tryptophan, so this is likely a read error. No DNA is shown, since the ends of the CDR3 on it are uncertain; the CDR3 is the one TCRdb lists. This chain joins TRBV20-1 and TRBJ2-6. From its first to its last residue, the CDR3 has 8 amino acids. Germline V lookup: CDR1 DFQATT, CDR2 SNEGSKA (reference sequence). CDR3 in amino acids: CSAPITDI.

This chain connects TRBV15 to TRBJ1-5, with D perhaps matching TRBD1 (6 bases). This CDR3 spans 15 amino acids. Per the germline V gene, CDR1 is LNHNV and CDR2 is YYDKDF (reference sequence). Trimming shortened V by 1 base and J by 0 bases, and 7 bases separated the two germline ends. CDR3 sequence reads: CATSRGDTSNQPQHF. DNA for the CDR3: TGTGCCACCAGCAGAGGGGACACTAGCAATCAGCCCCAGCATTTT.

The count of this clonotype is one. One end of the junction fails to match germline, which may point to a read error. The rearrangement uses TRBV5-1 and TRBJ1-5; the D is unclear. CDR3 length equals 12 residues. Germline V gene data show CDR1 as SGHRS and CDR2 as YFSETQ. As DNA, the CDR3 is TGTGCCAGCAGCCTACCAAATCAGCCCCAGCATTTT. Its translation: CASSLPNQPQHF.